This TCR beta chain is drawn from a study of blood T cells in healthy people across ages. Peripheral blood, roughly 9.3 milliliters per donor, was collected. General study points: PBMCs went unsorted, and a conclusive naive versus antigen-experienced comparison was therefore prevented. Age brought a roughly linear fall in TCR beta diversity measured per million T cells.

Primed by a sample-barcoded 5' primer and a J-beta primer mix, a second PCR proceeded for 7 to 11 cycles. Every cDNA was tagged by a template-switch adaptor with 12 random nucleotides. One entry per CDR3 protein results from TCRdb running MiXCR on the 5' RACE reads. The table includes 550,000 to 750,000 distinct CDR3 sequences, approximately 21% detected once. Turning to this clonotype: No antigen is known for it.

Germline V gene sequence: CDR1 SGHRS, CDR2 YFSETQ. After removal of 3 bases from V and 5 bases from J, the junction contained 7 bases not matched to a gene. The CDR3 contains 14 residues. Sequenced sample: blood. V gene TRBV5-1 combines with J gene TRBJ2-7; TRBD1 matches 8 bases. This TCR was sampled from a man between 70 and 80 years old in good health. CDR3 protein: CASSSTGGIDEQYF. CDR3 coding DNA: TGCGCCAGCAGCTCTACAGGGGGTATTGACGAGCAGTACTTC. The whole variable domain, filled in from reference TRBV5-1 and TRBJ2-7, reads KAGVTQTPRYLIKTRGQQVTLSCSPISGHRSVSWYQQTPGQGLQFLFEYFSETQRNKGNFPGRFSGRQFSNSRSEMNVSTLELGDSALYLCASSSTGGIDEQYFGPGTRLTVT.